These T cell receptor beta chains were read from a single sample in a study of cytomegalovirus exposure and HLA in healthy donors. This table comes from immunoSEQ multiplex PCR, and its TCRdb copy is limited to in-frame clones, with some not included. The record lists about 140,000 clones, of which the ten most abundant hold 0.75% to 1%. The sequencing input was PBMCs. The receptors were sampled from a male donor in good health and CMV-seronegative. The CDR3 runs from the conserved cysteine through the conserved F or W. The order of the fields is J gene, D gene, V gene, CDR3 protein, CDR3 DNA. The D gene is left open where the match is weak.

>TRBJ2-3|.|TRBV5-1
CASRTRGSDTQYF
TGCGCCAGCAGAACGAGGGGGTCAGATACGCAGTATTTT
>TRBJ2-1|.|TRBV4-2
CASIPGGRDNEQFF
TGTGCCAGCATCCCGGGGGGCAGGGACAATGAGCAGTTCTTC
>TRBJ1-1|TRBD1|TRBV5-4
CASSLVGGTVLNTEAFF
TGTGCCAGCAGCTTGGTTGGGGGGACAGTTTTGAACACTGAAGCTTTCTTT
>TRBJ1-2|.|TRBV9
CASSEGNAANYGYTF
TGTGCCAGCAGCGAGGGGAACGCAGCTAACTATGGCTACACCTTC
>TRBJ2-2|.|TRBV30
CAWSLSYTGELFF
TGTGCCTGGAGCCTTTCTTACACCGGGGAGCTGTTTTTT
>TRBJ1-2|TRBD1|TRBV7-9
CASASGTGILSIYGYTF
TGTGCCAGCGCTTCCGGGACAGGAATTCTTTCTATCTATGGCTACACCTTC
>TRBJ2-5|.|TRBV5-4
CASSLNRVETQYF
TGTGCCAGCAGCTTGAACAGGGTAGAGACCCAGTACTTC
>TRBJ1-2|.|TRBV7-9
CASSHRPSTGRGLGYTF
TGTGCCAGCAGCCACCGTCCGAGCACAGGCAGAGGTTTAGGCTACACCTTC
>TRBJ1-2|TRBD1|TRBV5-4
CASSLNRDRDFRF
TGTGCCAGCAGCCTTAACCGGGACAGGGATTTCCGCTTC
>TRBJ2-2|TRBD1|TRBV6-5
CASSYEGAPTGELFF
TGTGCCAGCAGTTACGAGGGGGCGCCCACCGGGGAGCTGTTTTTT
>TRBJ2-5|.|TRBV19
CASSIGAAAYQETQYF
TGTGCCAGTAGTATAGGAGCGGCAGCGTACCAAGAGACCCAGTACTTC
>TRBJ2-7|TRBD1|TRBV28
CASSLSGGKTYEQYF
TGTGCCAGCAGTTTGTCAGGGGGCAAGACCTACGAGCAGTACTTC
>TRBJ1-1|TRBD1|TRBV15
CATSRPQGYNTEAFF
TGTGCCACCAGCAGGCCACAGGGGTACAACACTGAAGCTTTCTTT
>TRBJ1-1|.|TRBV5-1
CASSSARGNTEAFF
TGCGCCAGCAGCTCTGCTCGGGGGAACACTGAAGCTTTCTTT
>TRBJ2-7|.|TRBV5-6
CASSLTVYEQYF
TGTGCCAGCAGCCTAACAGTCTACGAGCAGTACTTC
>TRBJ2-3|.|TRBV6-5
CASSYRQDTDTQYF
TGTGCCAGCAGTTACCGGCAGGACACAGATACGCAGTATTTT
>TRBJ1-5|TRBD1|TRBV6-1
CASSEVLGQGNQPQHF
TGTGCCAGCAGTGAAGTTTTGGGACAGGGGAATCAGCCCCAGCATTTT
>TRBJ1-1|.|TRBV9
CASSGGTLGGTEAFF
TGTGCCAGCAGCGGGGGAACTCTGGGGGGGACTGAAGCTTTCTTT
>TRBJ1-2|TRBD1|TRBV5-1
CASGSLLTGDGYTF
TGCGCCAGCGGGTCCCTACTGACAGGGGATGGCTACACCTTC
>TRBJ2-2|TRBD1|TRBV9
CASSPSDRRTGELFF
TGTGCCAGCAGCCCTTCGGACAGGAGGACCGGGGAGCTGTTTTTT
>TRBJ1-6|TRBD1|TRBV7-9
CASSLQGDNSPLHF
TGTGCCAGCAGCTTACAGGGGGATAATTCACCCCTCCACTTT
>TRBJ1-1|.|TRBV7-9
CASSLSAGVNTEAFF
TGTGCCAGCAGCTTATCCGCGGGAGTGAACACTGAAGCTTTCTTT
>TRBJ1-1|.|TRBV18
CASSPGQDTEAFF
TGTGCCAGCTCACCGGGGCAGGACACTGAAGCTTTCTTT
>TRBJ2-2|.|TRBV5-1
CASSQTENTGELFF
TGCGCCAGCAGCCAGACAGAGAACACCGGGGAGCTGTTTTTT
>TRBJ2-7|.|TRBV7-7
CASSLGAPIGSYEQYF
TGTGCCAGCAGCTTAGGGGCCCCAATCGGTTCCTACGAGCAGTACTTC
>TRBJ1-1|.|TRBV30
CAWGREGGTEAFF
TGTGCCTGGGGACGTGAGGGTGGCACTGAAGCTTTCTTT
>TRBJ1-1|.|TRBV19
CASSIDAGKAFF
TGTGCCAGTAGTATAGACGCAGGTAAAGCTTTCTTT
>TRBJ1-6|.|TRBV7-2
CASSSRPTALLNSPLHF
TGTGCCAGCAGCTCACGGCCGACAGCTTTATTAAATTCACCCCTCCACTTT
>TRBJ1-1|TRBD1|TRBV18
CASSPRDRANTEAFF
TGTGCCAGCTCACCCCGGGACAGGGCGAACACTGAAGCTTTCTTT
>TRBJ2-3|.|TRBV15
CATSRDRAYPSTDTQYF
TGTGCCACCAGCAGAGATCGAGCCTACCCTAGCACAGATACGCAGTATTTT
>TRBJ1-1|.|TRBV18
CASSQSGLLNTEAFF
TGTGCCAGCTCGCAAAGCGGACTGCTGAACACTGAAGCTTTCTTT
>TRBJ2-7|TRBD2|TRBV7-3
CASSPGGTPSYEQYF
TGTGCCAGCAGCCCCGGGGGGACCCCCTCCTACGAGCAGTACTTC
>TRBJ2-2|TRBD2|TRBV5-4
CASSGTSGRAYTGELFF
TGTGCCAGCAGCGGGACTAGCGGGAGGGCCTACACCGGGGAGCTGTTTTTT
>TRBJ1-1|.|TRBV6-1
CASRGRGGLSEAFF
TGTGCCAGCAGGGGGAGGGGAGGCTTGAGTGAAGCTTTCTTT
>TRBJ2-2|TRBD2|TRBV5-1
CASRTLAGTGELFF
TGCGCCAGCAGGACGCTAGCGGGCACCGGGGAGCTGTTTTTT
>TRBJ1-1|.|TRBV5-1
CASSLNAGAEAFF
TGCGCCAGCAGCTTGAATGCGGGTGCTGAAGCTTTCTTT
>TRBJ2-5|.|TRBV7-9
CASSIGETQYF
TGTGCCAGCAGCATCGGGGAGACCCAGTACTTC